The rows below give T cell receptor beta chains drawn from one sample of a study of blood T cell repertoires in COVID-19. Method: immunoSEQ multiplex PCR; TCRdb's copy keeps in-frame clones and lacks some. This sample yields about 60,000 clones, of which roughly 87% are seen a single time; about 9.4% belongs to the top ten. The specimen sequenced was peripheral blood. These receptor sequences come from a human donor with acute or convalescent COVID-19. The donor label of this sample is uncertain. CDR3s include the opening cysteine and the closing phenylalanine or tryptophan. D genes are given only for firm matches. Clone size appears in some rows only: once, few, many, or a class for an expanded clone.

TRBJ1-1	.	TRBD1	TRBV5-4	CASSFDRGTTEAFF	TGTGCCAGCAGCTTTGACAGGGGTACCACTGAAGCTTTCTTT
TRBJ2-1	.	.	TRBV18	CASSPRPSQGSSYNEQFF	TGTGCCAGCTCACCACGACCATCGCAGGGAAGCTCCTACAATGAGCAGTTCTTC
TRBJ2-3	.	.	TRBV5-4	CASRQSGKEADTQYF	TGTGCCAGCAGACAGTCCGGGAAGGAGGCAGATACGCAGTATTTT
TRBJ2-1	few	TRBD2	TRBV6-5	CASSQRESSYNEQFF	TGTGCCAGCAGCCAGCGGGAGTCGTCCTACAATGAGCAGTTCTTC
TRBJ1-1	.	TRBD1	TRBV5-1	CASSSQTGVTEAFF	TGCGCCAGCAGCTCCCAGACAGGGGTCACTGAAGCTTTCTTT
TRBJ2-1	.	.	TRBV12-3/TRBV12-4	CASSPRRNEQFF	TGTGCCAGCAGTCCGAGGAGGAATGAGCAGTTCTTC
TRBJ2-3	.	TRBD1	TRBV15	CATSSRDREVDTQYF	TGTGCCACCAGCTCTCGGGACAGGGAGGTGGATACGCAGTATTTT
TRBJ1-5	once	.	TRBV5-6	CASSLTGHNQPQHF	TGTGCCAGCAGCTTGACAGGGCACAATCAGCCCCAGCATTTT
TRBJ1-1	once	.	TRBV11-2	CASSSNRYTEAFF	TGTGCCAGCAGCTCGAATCGGTACACTGAAGCTTTCTTT
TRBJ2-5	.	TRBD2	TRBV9	CASSVGASGAQETQYF	TGTGCCAGCAGCGTAGGGGCTAGCGGGGCACAAGAGACCCAGTACTTC
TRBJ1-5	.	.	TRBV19	CASSIGSGNQPQHF	TGTGCCAGTAGTATCGGGTCGGGGAATCAGCCCCAGCATTTT
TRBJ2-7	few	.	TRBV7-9	CASSPDSLAYEQYF	TGTGCCAGCAGCCCGGACAGCCTCGCCTACGAGCAGTACTTC
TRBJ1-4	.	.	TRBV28	CASSPHRDGEKLFF	TGTGCCAGCAGTCCTCACAGGGATGGCGAAAAACTGTTTTTT
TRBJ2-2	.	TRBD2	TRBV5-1	CATYNSGGATGELFF	TGCGCCACTTACAACAGCGGGGGGGCGACCGGGGAGCTGTTTTTT
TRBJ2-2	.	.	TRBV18	CASSPNPSPGRKSTGELFF	TGTGCCAGCTCACCCAACCCATCACCCGGGAGAAAGTCCACCGGGGAGCTGTTTTTT
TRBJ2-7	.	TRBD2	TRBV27	CASRVRAGVWEQYF	TGTGCCAGCAGGGTACGGGCGGGGGTCTGGGAGCAGTACTTC
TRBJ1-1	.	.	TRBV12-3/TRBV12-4	CASSLSGGTEAFF	TGTGCCAGCAGCCTCAGCGGGGGCACTGAAGCTTTCTTT
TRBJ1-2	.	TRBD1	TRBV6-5	CATPKQGRSFGYTF	TGTGCCACCCCTAAACAGGGGCGATCCTTTGGCTACACCTTC
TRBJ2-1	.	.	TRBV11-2	CASSLDRGLLGYNEQFF	TGTGCCAGCAGCTTAGACCGGGGACTTCTAGGGTACAATGAGCAGTTCTTC
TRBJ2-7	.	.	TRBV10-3	CAISDPRKTTYEQYF	TGTGCCATCAGTGACCCCCGGAAGACTACTTACGAGCAGTACTTC
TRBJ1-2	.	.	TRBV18	CASSEGLPDGYTF	TGTGCCAGCTCGGAGGGACTCCCTGATGGCTACACCTTC
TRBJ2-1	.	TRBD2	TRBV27	CASSFYRLAEPNEQFF	TGTGCCAGCAGTTTCTACAGACTAGCGGAGCCCAATGAGCAGTTCTTC
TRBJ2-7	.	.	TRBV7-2	CASSTRTTISYEQYF	TGTGCCAGCAGCACCCGGACTACAATCTCTTACGAGCAGTACTTC
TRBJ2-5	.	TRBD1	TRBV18	CASSPGTGREYQETQYF	TGTGCCAGCTCACCAGGGACAGGGAGGGAGTACCAAGAGACCCAGTACTTC
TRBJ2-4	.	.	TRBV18	CASSPLGGIQYF	TGTGCCAGCTCACCGCTGGGGGGCATTCAGTACTTC
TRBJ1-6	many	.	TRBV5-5	CASSLAGPSPLHF	TGTGCCAGCAGCTTGGCAGGGCCCTCACCCCTCCACTTT
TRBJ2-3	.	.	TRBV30	CAWNTDRKYTDTQYF	TGTGCCTGGAATACGGACAGAAAGTACACAGATACGCAGTATTTT
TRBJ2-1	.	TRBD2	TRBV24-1	CATSSKPGTSGNSYNEQFF	TGTGCCACCAGTTCCAAGCCCGGGACTAGCGGGAACTCCTACAATGAGCAGTTCTTC
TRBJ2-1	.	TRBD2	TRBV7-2	CASSLVGSGGNEQFF	TGTGCCAGCAGCTTAGTCGGTAGCGGGGGCAATGAGCAGTTCTTC
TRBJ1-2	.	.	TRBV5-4	CASSLDSGRNYGYTF	TGTGCCAGCAGCTTGGACTCAGGCCGTAACTATGGCTACACCTTC
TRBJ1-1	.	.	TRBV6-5	CASKRVSETEAFF	TGTGCCAGCAAGAGGGTTTCGGAGACTGAAGCTTTCTTT
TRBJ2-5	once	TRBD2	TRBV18	CASSPSGDEETQYF	TGTGCCAGCTCACCTAGCGGGGATGAAGAGACCCAGTACTTC
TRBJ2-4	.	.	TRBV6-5	CASSPTGSFWDIQYF	TGTGCCAGCAGTCCCACAGGGTCTTTTTGGGACATTCAGTACTTC
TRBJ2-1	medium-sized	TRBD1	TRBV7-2	CASSLGTGPYNEQFF	TGTGCCAGCAGCTTGGGGACAGGACCATACAATGAGCAGTTCTTC
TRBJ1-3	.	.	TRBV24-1	CATIKWRGFGNTIYF	TGTGCCACCATTAAGTGGAGGGGCTTTGGAAACACCATATATTTT